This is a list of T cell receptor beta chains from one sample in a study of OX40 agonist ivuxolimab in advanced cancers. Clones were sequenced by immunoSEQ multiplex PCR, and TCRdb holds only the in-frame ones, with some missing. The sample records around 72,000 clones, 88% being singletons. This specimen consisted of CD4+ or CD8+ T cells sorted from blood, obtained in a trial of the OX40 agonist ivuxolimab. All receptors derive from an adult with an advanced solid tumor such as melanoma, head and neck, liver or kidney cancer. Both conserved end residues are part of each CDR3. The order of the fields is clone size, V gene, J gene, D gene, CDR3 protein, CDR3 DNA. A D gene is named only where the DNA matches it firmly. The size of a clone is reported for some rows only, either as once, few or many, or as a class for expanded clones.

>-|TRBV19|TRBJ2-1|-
CASTSRPFESNEQFF
TGTGCCAGTACCTCGCGGCCCTTTGAGTCCAATGAGCAGTTCTTC
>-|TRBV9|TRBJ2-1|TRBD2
CASSYRTSGYNEQFF
TGTGCCAGCAGCTACCGGACTAGCGGCTACAATGAGCAGTTCTTC
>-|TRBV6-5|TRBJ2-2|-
CASSRGQHTGELFF
TGTGCCAGCAGTAGAGGGCAGCACACCGGGGAGCTGTTTTTT
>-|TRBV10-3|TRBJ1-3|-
CATGSRTEGNTIYF
TGTGCCACCGGGTCAAGGACGGAGGGAAACACCATATATTTT
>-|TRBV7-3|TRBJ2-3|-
CASSPGTPSTDTQYF
TGTGCCAGCAGCCCGGGGACACCTAGCACAGATACGCAGTATTTT
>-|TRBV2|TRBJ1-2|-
CASSVENYGYTF
TGTGCCAGCAGTGTGGAAAACTATGGCTACACCTTC
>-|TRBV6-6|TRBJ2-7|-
CASSSVNGYEQYF
TGTGCCAGCAGTTCGGTTAATGGGTACGAGCAGTACTTC
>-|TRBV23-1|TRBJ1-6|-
CASSQSGRTPGNSPLHF
TGCGCCAGCAGTCAATCGGGCCGGACCCCGGGTAATTCACCCCTCCACTTT
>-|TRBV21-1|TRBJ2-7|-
CASSKAGLRYYEQYF
TGTGCCAGCAGCAAAGCGGGTTTAAGGTACTACGAGCAGTACTTC
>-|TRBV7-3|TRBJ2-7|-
CASSLMPARTYEQYF
TGTGCCAGCAGCTTAATGCCGGCCAGGACCTACGAGCAGTACTTC
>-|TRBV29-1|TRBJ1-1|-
CSVGGGPNTEAFF
TGCAGCGTTGGGGGGGGCCCGAACACTGAAGCTTTCTTT
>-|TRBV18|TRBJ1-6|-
CASSPPGGVTYSPLHF
TGTGCCAGCTCACCACCAGGAGGGGTGACTTACTCACCCCTCCACTTT
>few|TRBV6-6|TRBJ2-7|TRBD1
CASSDRVGGYEQYF
TGTGCCAGCAGTGACAGGGTAGGAGGCTACGAGCAGTACTTC
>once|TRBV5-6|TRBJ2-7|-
CASSSTSYGEQYF
TGTGCCAGCAGCTCGACGAGTTACGGCGAGCAGTACTTC
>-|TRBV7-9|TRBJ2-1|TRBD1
CASSLGRDQGAGEQFF
TGTGCCAGCAGCTTAGGTCGGGATCAGGGGGCCGGTGAGCAGTTCTTC
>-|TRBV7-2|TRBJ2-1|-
CASSSPLRDPKNEQFF
TGTGCCAGCAGCTCCCCCTTGCGGGACCCGAAGAATGAGCAGTTCTTC
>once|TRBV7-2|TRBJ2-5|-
CASSLALEETQYF
TGTGCCAGCAGCTTAGCGCTTGAAGAGACCCAGTACTTC
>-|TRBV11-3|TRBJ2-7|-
CASSLGQPYEQYF
TGTGCCAGCAGCTTAGGACAGCCCTACGAGCAGTACTTC
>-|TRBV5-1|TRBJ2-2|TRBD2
CASSLGLADTGELFF
TGCGCCAGCAGCTTGGGACTAGCGGACACCGGGGAGCTGTTTTTT
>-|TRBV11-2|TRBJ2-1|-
CASSLDKVGEQFF
TGTGCCAGCAGCTTAGATAAAGTGGGTGAGCAGTTCTTC
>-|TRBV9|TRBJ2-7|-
CASSLGDGSTQYF
TGTGCCAGCAGCCTCGGGGACGGGTCGACGCAGTACTTC
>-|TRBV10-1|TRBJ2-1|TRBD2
CASKGQGGEQFF
TGCGCCAGCAAAGGCCAGGGAGGGGAGCAGTTCTTC
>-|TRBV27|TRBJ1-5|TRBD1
CASTSGQSNQPQHF
TGTGCCAGCACCTCGGGACAGTCCAATCAGCCCCAGCATTTT
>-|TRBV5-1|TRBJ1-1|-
CASSLGANTEAFF
TGCGCCAGCAGCTTGGGGGCAAACACTGAAGCTTTCTTT